These 2 T cell receptor beta chains were all obtained from the same sample, sequenced in a study of Tregs in tolerant kidney transplant recipients. The data were produced by immunoSEQ multiplex PCR, yet TCRdb's version contains in-frame clones alone and is incomplete. The profile shows around 120,000 clones, about 91% of them singletons. The material sequenced was CD4+ T cells from blood. The receptors shown here come from a human donor in good health.

The chain links TRBV4-2 to TRBJ1-3; TRBD1 matches 9 bases. Germline V CDR1 and CDR2: LGHNA, YNFKEQ. Germline trimming cut 2 bases from V and 2 bases from J; bases unmatched to any gene: 1. The CDR3 totals 15 residues. The CDR3 loop is CASSQTGGPGNTIYF. CDR3 bases: TGTGCCAGCAGCCAAACAGGGGGCCCTGGAAACACCATATATTTT.

The chain employs TRBV13 and TRBJ2-1; possibly TRBD2 for D (6 bases). V lost 5 bases and J 3 bases, leaving 14 bases between the germline ends. CDR1 is PRHDT, CDR2 FYEKMQ, per germline (reference sequence). The CDR3 contains 15 residues. The CDR3 spells CASSPDLGGYNEQFF. CDR3 sequence (DNA): TGTGCCAGCAGCCCGGACCTGGGGGGCTACAATGAGCAGTTCTTC.